The T cell receptor beta chain described here comes from a study of T cell repertoires in cytomegalovirus infection. This clonotype was observed a handful of times. Its matching antigen is unknown. The CDR3 runs 22 residues. Trimming removed 3 bases from V and 4 bases from J, with 33 bases in between. Germline loops: CDR1 SEHNR, CDR2 FQNEAQ (reference sequence). TCRdb re-called the reads with MiXCR, one entry per CDR3 protein. The sample contains about 400,000 distinct CDR3 sequences, roughly 36% of which appear only once. Overall study results and limits: Using cumulative public TCR beta family frequency, the authors identified those who carried CMV together with the relevant HLA.

This TCR came from a human donor in good health (CMV status not recorded). Some clones in this sample may be carry-over from other donors' samples. Sequenced material: cultured PBMCs, taken from culture after CMV antigen stimulation. The chain combines TRBV7-9 with TRBJ2-2; D possibly corresponds to TRBD2 (6 bases). CDR3 residues: CASSFPSRDFQKTLWGTGELFF. CDR3 coding DNA: TGTGCCAGCAGCTTTCCGAGCCGGGACTTTCAAAAAACGCTCTGGGGCACCGGGGAGCTGTTTTTT.